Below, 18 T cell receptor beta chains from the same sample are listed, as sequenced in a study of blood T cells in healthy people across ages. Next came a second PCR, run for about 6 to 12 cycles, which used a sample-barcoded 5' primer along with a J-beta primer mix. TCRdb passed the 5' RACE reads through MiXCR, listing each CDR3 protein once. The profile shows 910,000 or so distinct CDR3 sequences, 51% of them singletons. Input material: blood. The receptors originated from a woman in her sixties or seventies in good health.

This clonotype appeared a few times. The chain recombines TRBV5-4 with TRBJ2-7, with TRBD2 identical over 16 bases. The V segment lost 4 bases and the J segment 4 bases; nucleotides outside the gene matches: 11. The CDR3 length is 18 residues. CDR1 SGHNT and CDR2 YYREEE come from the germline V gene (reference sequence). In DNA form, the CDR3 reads TGTGCCAGCAGCCCGGGACTAGCGGGAGGGATGGGATCGTACGAGCAGTACTTC. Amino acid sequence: CASSPGLAGGMGSYEQYF.

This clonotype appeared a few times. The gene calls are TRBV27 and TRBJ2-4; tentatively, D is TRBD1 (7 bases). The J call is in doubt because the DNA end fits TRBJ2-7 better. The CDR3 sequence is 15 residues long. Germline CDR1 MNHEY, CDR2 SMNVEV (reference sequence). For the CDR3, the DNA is TGTGCCAGCAGTTTAAACGACAGGGCGGGGAGCGAGCAGTACTTC. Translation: CASSLNDRAGSEQYF.

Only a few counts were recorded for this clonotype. The CDR3 loop reads CASSSPGREYTDTQYF. CDR3 DNA sequence: TGTGCCAGCAGTTCCCCAGGGAGGGAGTACACAGATACGCAGTATTTT. The J gene is TRBJ2-3, the V gene TRBV12-3 or TRBV12-4; 7 bases match TRBD2. With 4 bases clipped from V and 2 bases from J, the junction kept 9 bases outside the gene matches. This CDR3 is 16 amino acids long.

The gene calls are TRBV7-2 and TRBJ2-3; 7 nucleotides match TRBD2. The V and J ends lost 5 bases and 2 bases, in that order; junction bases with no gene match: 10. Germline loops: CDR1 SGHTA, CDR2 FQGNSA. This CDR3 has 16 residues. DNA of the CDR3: TGTGCCAGCAGCGCCGCGGGAGACGGGTTCACAGATACGCAGTATTTT. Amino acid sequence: CASSAAGDGFTDTQYF.

The CDR3 region is CASSPTGGIAYEQYF. CDR3 nucleotides: TGTGCCAGCAGCCCTACAGGGGGTATAGCCTACGAGCAGTACTTC. V usage is TRBV9 and J usage is TRBJ2-5; TRBD1 matches at 8 bases. The DNA end is more similar to TRBJ2-7, so the J call may be wrong. The germline gives CDR1 SGDLS, CDR2 YYNGEE. The CDR3 totals 15 residues.

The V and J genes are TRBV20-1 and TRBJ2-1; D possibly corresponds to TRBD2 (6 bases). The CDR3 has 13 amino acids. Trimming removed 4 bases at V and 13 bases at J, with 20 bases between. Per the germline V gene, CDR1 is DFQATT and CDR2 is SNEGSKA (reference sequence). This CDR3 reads CSAKGGGRETQFF. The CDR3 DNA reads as TGCAGTGCTAAGGGAGGAGGAAGAGAGACCCAGTTCTTC.

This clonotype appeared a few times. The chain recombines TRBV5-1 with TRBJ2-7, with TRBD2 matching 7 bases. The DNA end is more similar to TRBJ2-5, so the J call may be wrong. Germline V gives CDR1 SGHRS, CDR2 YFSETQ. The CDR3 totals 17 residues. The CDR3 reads CASSLVLAADRRETQYF. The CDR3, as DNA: TGCGCCAGCAGCTTGGTGCTAGCGGCTGACCGAAGGGAGACCCAGTACTTC.

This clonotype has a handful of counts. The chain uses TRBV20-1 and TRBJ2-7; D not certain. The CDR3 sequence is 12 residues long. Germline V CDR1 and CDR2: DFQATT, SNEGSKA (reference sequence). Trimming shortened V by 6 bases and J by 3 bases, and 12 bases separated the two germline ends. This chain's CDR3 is CSATPRVYEQYF. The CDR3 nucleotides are TGCAGTGCAACCCCTCGCGTCTACGAGCAGTACTTC.

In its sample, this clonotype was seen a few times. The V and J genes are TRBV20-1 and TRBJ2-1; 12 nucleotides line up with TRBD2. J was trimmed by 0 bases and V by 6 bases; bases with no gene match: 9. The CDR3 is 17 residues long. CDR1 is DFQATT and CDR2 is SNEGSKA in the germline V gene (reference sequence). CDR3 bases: TGCAGTGCGGGAACTAGCGGGAGGTCCTCCTCCTACAATGAGCAGTTCTTC. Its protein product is CSAGTSGRSSSYNEQFF.

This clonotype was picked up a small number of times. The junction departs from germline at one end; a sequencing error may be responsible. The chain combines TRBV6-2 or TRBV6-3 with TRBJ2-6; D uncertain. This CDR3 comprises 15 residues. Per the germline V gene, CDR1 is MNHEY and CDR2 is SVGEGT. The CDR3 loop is CASSFWTSGANVLTF. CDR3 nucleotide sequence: TGTGCCAGCAGTTTCTGGACCTCTGGAGCCAACGTCCTGACTTTC.

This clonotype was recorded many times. The CDR3 DNA is TGCAGCGTCGGAACCTCTGGGGCCAACGTCCTGACTTTC. Translation: CSVGTSGANVLTF. V and J are TRBV29-1 and TRBJ2-6; D not certain. Germline CDR1 and CDR2: SQVTM and ANQGSEA. Trimming stripped 6 bases from V and 0 bases from J, with 6 bases between. The CDR3 extends over 13 amino acids.

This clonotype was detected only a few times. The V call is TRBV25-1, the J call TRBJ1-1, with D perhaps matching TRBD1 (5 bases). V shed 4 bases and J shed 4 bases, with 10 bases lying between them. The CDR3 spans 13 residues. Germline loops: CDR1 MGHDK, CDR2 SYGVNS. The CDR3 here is CASSARGLTEAFF. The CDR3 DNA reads TGTGCCAGCAGTGCCCGGGGACTCACTGAAGCTTTCTTT.

The CDR3 spells CSAAGPRGGQPQHF. CDR3 nucleotide sequence: TGCAGTGCTGCGGGGCCGAGGGGCGGCCAGCCCCAGCATTTT. The genes are TRBV20-1 and TRBJ1-5; TRBD1 is a possible D gene (5 bases). Germline CDR1 DFQATT, CDR2 SNEGSKA (reference sequence). CDR3 size: 14 residues. Trimming pared 5 bases from V and 7 bases from J, leaving 18 bases between.

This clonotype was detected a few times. The CDR3 bases are TGTGCCAGCAGCGTAGAAGAGGGTCTATCCTTTGGGAGCTCCTACAATGAGCAGTTCTTC. It is translated as CASSVEEGLSFGSSYNEQFF. The chain uses TRBV9 and TRBJ2-1; D is perhaps TRBD2 (5 bases). V gave up 0 bases and J gave up 0 bases, with 22 bases separating them. The CDR3 loop spans 20 amino acids. Germline V CDR1 and CDR2: SGDLS, YYNGEE.

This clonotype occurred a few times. The CDR3 here is CATAGLDLYEQYF. In DNA form, the CDR3 reads TGTGCCACCGCGGGACTTGACCTATACGAGCAGTACTTC. The chain joins TRBV27 to TRBJ2-7; tentative D call: TRBD2 (6 bases). Germline CDR1 reads MNHEY; CDR2 reads SMNVEV (reference sequence). This CDR3 contains 13 residues. Trimming took 10 bases from V and 4 from J, leaving 17 bases between them.

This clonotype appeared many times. CDR3 nucleotides: TGCGCCAGCAGCGCCCAGGGTCCCTATAATTCACCCCTCCACTTT. Its translation: CASSAQGPYNSPLHF. The V call is TRBV4-3, the J call TRBJ1-6, with D perhaps matching TRBD1 (5 bases). Trimming stripped 5 bases from V and 2 bases from J, with 10 bases between. This CDR3 has 15 residues. The V gene's germline CDR1 is LGHNA and CDR2 YSLEER.

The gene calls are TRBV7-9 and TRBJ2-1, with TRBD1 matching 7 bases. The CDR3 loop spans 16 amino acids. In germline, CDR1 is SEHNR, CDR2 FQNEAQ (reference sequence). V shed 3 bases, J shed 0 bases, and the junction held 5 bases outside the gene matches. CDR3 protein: CASSFVDRSSYNEQFF. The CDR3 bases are TGTGCCAGCAGCTTCGTGGACAGGAGCTCCTACAATGAGCAGTTCTTC. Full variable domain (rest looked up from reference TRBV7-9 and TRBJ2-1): DTGVSQNPRHKITKRGQNVTFRCDPISEHNRLYWYRQTLGQGPEFLTYFQNEAQLEKSRLLSDRFSAERPKGSFSTLEIQRTEQGDSAMYLCASSFVDRSSYNEQFFGPGTRLTVL.

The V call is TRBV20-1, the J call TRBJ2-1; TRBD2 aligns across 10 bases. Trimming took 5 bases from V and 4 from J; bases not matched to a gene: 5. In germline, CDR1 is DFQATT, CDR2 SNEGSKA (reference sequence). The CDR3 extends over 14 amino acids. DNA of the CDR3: TGCAGTGCTGAACTAGCGGGGAAATACAATGAGCAGTTCTTC. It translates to CSAELAGKYNEQFF.